The 8 T cell receptor beta chains presented below share a single source sample, sequenced in a study of T cell responses to AZD1222 COVID-19 vaccine. Generated by immunoSEQ multiplex PCR, the TCRdb table keeps only in-frame clones and is missing some. Of more than 90,000 clones listed, over 75% are singletons. This material consisted of peripheral blood, taken 28 days after the second AZD1222 dose. The receptors derive from an adult who received the AZD1222 COVID-19 vaccine.

J is TRBJ1-1 and V is TRBV7-2, with 7 bases fitting TRBD1. The V gene's germline CDR1 is SGHTA and CDR2 FQGNSA. This CDR3 comprises 16 residues. V lost 5 bases and J lost 4; bases outside the gene matches: 13. The CDR3 bases are TGTGCCAGCAGCCAACGACAGGGATTGGCGGCCACTGAAGCTTTCTTT. It is translated as CASSQRQGLAATEAFF.

The chain uses TRBV2 and TRBJ1-5; D is perhaps TRBD1 (6 bases). Germline-derived CDR1 and CDR2 are SNHLY and FYNNEI. CDR3 length equals 14 residues. V dropped 7 bases and J dropped 2 bases, with 12 bases sitting between them. The CDR3 nucleotides read TGTGCCAGCATGCAGGGGTGGGGCAATCAGCCCCAGCATTTT. Residues: CASMQGWGNQPQHF.

V and J are TRBV20-1 and TRBJ1-5; D is unresolved. Germline V gene lookup returns CDR1 DFQATT and CDR2 SNEGSKA (reference sequence). Trimming removed 3 bases at V and 9 bases at J, with 15 bases between. This CDR3 is 13 amino acids long. The CDR3 region is CSASSVAQGPQHF. The DNA for the CDR3 is TGCAGTGCTAGTTCCGTGGCCCAAGGGCCCCAGCATTTT.

J is TRBJ2-1 and V is TRBV18, with 10 bases fitting TRBD1. CDR3 length: 14 amino acids. Trimming cost V 6 bases and J 7 bases; bases outside gene matches: 6. Germline V CDR1 and CDR2: KGHSH, LQKENI. In nucleotides, the CDR3 is TGTGCCAGCTCTCCGGGACAGGGGTTGAATGAGCAGTTCTTC. Translated, it gives CASSPGQGLNEQFF.

This chain uses TRBV14 with TRBJ2-1, with 8 bases fitting TRBD2. Germline trimming cut 1 base from V and 6 bases from J; bases unmatched to any gene: 8. This CDR3 is 16 amino acids long. From germline, CDR1 is SGHDN and CDR2 FVKESK. CDR3 bases: TGTGCCAGCAGCCAAGTTTCCCGACTAGCGACCAATGAGCAGTTCTTC. Translation: CASSQVSRLATNEQFF.

This chain joins TRBV5-1 and TRBJ2-7; TRBD1 matches 9 bases. The V gene's germline CDR1 is SGHRS and CDR2 YFSETQ. Unmatched junction bases numbered 10, after V lost 3 bases and J lost 6 bases. The CDR3 loop spans 15 amino acids. The CDR3, as DNA: TGCGCCAGCAGCTCTCTACTGGGACAGGGCACCGAGCAGTACTTC. This gives the protein CASSSLLGQGTEQYF. The variable domain in full, with the rest retrieved from reference TRBV5-1 and TRBJ2-7, is KAGVTQTPRYLIKTRGQQVTLSCSPISGHRSVSWYQQTPGQGLQFLFEYFSETQRNKGNFPGRFSGRQFSNSRSEMNVSTLELGDSALYLCASSSLLGQGTEQYFGPGTRLTVT.

The chain combines TRBV14 with TRBJ1-1; perhaps TRBD1 as D (6 bases). The CDR3 is made up of 14 amino acids. The germline gives CDR1 SGHDN, CDR2 FVKESK. V lost 8 bases and J 1 base, leaving 14 bases between the germline ends. The CDR3 bases are TGTGCCAGCTCCTGGGGGCCCGCGAACACTGAAGCTTTCTTT. Translated: CASSWGPANTEAFF.

The chain couples TRBV7-2 to TRBJ2-1; 13 bases map to TRBD2. Trimming removed 5 bases from V and 8 bases from J; junction bases left unmatched: 6. Per germline, CDR1 SGHTA and CDR2 FQGNSA. The CDR3 has 15 residues. The CDR3 DNA reads as TGTGCCAGCAGCGCAGGGACTAGCGGGACCTATGAGCAGTTCTTC. This codes for CASSAGTSGTYEQFF. The whole variable domain, filled in from reference TRBV7-2 and TRBJ2-1, reads GAGVSQSPSNKVTEKGKDVELRCDPISGHTALYWYRQSLGQGLEFLIYFQGNSAPDKSGLPSDRFSAERTGGSVSTLTIQRTQQEDSAVYLCASSAGTSGTYEQFFGPGTRLTVL.